This is a list of T cell receptor beta chains from one sample in a study of read filtering for tumor transcriptome and immune sequencing. TCRdb re-called the reads with MiXCR, one entry per CDR3 protein. This table has more than 55,000 distinct CDR3 sequences, 20% appearing once. Sequencing used a population of CD138-negative cells sorted from bone marrow. These receptors originate from a donor older than 35 with multiple myeloma. The CDR3 runs from the conserved cysteine through the conserved F or W. A D gene is named only where the DNA matches it firmly. Some rows mark clone size as missing; the rest say once, few, many or name a class of expanded clone.

J | D | size | V | DNA | CDR3
TRBJ2-7 | TRBD2 | many | TRBV11-3 | TGTGCCAGCAGCTTAGACGGTCGCGGGGGGAGGGACGAGCAGTACTTC | CASSLDGRGGRDEQYF
TRBJ2-7 | . | many | TRBV20-1 | TGCAGTGCTAGGCCGGGACTCCTCAATAGCTCCTACGAGCAGTACTTC | CSARPGLLNSSYEQYF
TRBJ2-2 | TRBD2 | few | TRBV7-6 | TGTGCCAGCAGCTTAGGCCCAGACGGGGGGACCGGGGAGCTGTTTTTT | CASSLGPDGGTGELFF
TRBJ2-1 | . | many | TRBV9 | TGTGCCAGCAGCCACCCTGACAATGAGCAGTTCTTC | CASSHPDNEQFF
TRBJ2-5 | TRBD2 | many | TRBV20-1 | TGCAGTGCTACCGGGACTAGCGGGGTGAGCCAAGAGACCCAGTACTTC | CSATGTSGVSQETQYF
TRBJ1-1 | . | many | TRBV29-1 | TGCAGCGTTGAACCCAGGGAGATCACTGAAGCTTTCTTT | CSVEPREITEAFF
TRBJ2-4 | TRBD2 | . | TRBV6-6 | TGTGCCAGCAGTTACTCGAAAACTAGCGGGGGAGACATTCAGTACTTC | CASSYSKTSGGDIQYF
TRBJ1-5 | . | . | TRBV24-1 | TGTGCCACCAGTCCGGGGGGCGGATTGAATCGGCCCCAGCATTTT | CATSPGGGLNRPQHF
TRBJ2-1 | . | many | TRBV6-2/TRBV6-3 | TGTGCCAGCAGCTCTCACCGGGACCCGTCGAATGAGCAGTTCTTC | CASSSHRDPSNEQFF
TRBJ2-1 | . | many | TRBV6-5 | TGTGCCAGCAGTTACGACACAATCTCCTACAATGAGCAGTTCTTC | CASSYDTISYNEQFF
TRBJ1-1 | . | many | TRBV7-2 | TGTGCCAGCAGAGAAGGGGGGGATAGGACTGAAGCTTTCTTT | CASREGGDRTEAFF
TRBJ1-1 | . | many | TRBV5-4 | TGTGCCAGCAGTTACAAGAGGGGCCGGGGCGCTGAAGCTTTCTTT | CASSYKRGRGAEAFF
TRBJ2-2 | . | many | TRBV5-1 | TGCGCCAGCAGCTTGGTGGTCGCCGGGGAGCTGTTTTTT | CASSLVVAGELFF
TRBJ2-1 | . | many | TRBV20-1 | TGCAGTGCTGGTAAGAAGAGGGATTACAATGAGCAGTTCTTC | CSAGKKRDYNEQFF
TRBJ2-2 | . | many | TRBV5-4 | TGTGCCAGCAGCCTATGGGGGCACGGCACCGGGGAGCTGTTTTTT | CASSLWGHGTGELFF
TRBJ2-7 | . | . | TRBV7-9 | TGTGCCAGCACCCTACTTTCGGGGGCAAACTACGAGCAGTACTTC | CASTLLSGANYEQYF
TRBJ2-3 | TRBD2 | many | TRBV2 | TGTGCCAGCAGCGTAGGACTAGCGGGGAGCACAGATACGCAGTATTTT | CASSVGLAGSTDTQYF
TRBJ2-1 | . | many | TRBV7-9 | TGTGCCAGCAGCTCTAGGCCGGAGGGCCATGAGCAGTTCTTC | CASSSRPEGHEQFF
TRBJ1-5 | . | many | TRBV5-1 | TGCGCCAGCAGCTTGGATGGGTATAGCAATCAGCCCCAGCATTTT | CASSLDGYSNQPQHF
TRBJ1-1 | . | many | TRBV7-9 | TGTGCCAGCAGCTTAGGGGAGAACACTGAAGCTTTCTTT | CASSLGENTEAFF
TRBJ2-2 | . | many | TRBV10-3 | TGTGCCATCAGTGAGCGAGACGACACCGGGGAGCTGTTTTTT | CAISERDDTGELFF
TRBJ2-7 | . | few | TRBV11-2 | TGTGCCAGCAGCTTGAGTACTAGAAGCTACGAGCAGTACTTC | CASSLSTRSYEQYF
TRBJ1-1 | TRBD1 | few | TRBV12-3/TRBV12-4 | TGTGCCAGCAGTTTAGGCCCCAGGGGGCTCGGGACTGAAGCTTTCTTT | CASSLGPRGLGTEAFF
TRBJ2-2 | TRBD2 | many | TRBV15 | TGTGCCACCGTTTCGGCGGGAGGAAACACCGGGGAGCTGTTTTTT | CATVSAGGNTGELFF
TRBJ1-1 | . | . | TRBV5-4 | TGTGCCAGCAGTTCCGCCCAGGTTTCGCGGACTGAAGCTTTCTTT | CASSSAQVSRTEAFF
TRBJ1-1 | . | many | TRBV3-1 | TGTGCCAGCAGCCAAGTTTCAGGGGCGGGCACTGAAGCTTTCTTT | CASSQVSGAGTEAFF
TRBJ2-3 | TRBD2 | many | TRBV4-2 | TGTGCCAGCAGCCAAGGGAGCGGGGGGGGGGCAGATACGCAGTATTTT | CASSQGSGGGADTQYF
TRBJ2-5 | TRBD2 | . | TRBV24-1 | TGTGCCACCAGTGACCTGGGGCGGGAGACCCCGTACTTC | CATSDLGRETPYF